This T cell receptor (beta chain) was identified during a study of T cells in Graves' hyperthyroidism and ophthalmopathy. This clonotype was counted many times. Its antigen remains unknown. Findings and caveats of the study: Expanded thyroid clonotypes (above 0.001) were mostly also found in blood.

This CDR3 spans 15 amino acids. Germline CDR1 reads MDHEN; CDR2 reads SYDVKM. V lost 4 bases and J lost 5, with 17 bases in between. PBMCs stemmed from more than 7.5 ml fresh peripheral blood. RNA transcripts provided the source from which TCR beta CDR3 regions were amplified. HTBI primers drove first-round RT-PCR of the TCR CDR3. TCRdb redid the calling of the multiplex PCR reads with MiXCR, one entry per CDR3 protein. The table has about 720,000 distinct CDR3 sequences, about a sixth seen once. Sequencing used blood. The chain has TRBV28 and TRBJ2-5, with D unresolved. The TCR sequence derives from a young man with Graves' hyperthyroidism. CDR3 sequence reads: CASSSPMGSLETQYF. The CDR3, as DNA: TGTGCCAGCAGTTCCCCTATGGGTAGTTTGGAGACCCAGTACTTC.